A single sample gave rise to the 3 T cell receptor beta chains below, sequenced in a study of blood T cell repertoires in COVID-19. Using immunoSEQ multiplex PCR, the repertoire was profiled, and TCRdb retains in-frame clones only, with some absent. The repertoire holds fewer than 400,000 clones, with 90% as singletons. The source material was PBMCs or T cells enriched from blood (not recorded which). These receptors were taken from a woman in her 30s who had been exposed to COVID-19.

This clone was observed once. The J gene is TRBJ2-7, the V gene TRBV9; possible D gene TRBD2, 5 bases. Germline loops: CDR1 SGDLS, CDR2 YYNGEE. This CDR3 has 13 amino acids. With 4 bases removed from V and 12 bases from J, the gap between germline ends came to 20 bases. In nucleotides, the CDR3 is TGTGCCAGCAGCCCGGAGGAGTCAAGGATGCTGTACTTC. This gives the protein CASSPEESRMLYF.

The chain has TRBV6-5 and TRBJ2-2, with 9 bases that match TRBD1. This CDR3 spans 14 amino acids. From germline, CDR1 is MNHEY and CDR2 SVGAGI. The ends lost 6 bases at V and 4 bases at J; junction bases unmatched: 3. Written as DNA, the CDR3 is TGTGCCAGCAGAGAGACAGGGGGCACCGGGGAGCTGTTTTTT. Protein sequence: CASRETGGTGELFF.

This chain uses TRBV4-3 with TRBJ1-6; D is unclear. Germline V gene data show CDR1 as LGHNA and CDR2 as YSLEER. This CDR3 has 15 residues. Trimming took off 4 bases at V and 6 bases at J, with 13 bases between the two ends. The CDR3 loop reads CASSPWTEGNSPLHF. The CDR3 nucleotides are TGCGCCAGCAGCCCTTGGACGGAGGGTAATTCACCCCTCCACTTT.